This T cell receptor beta chain was recorded in a study of Graves' ophthalmopathy and Graves' hyperthyroidism. Excluded: other autoimmune disease, uncontrolled infection, pregnancy or lactation. Points on this clonotype: The target antigen is unknown.

From RNA, the CDR3 regions of TCR beta chains were amplified and sequenced. A first-round RT-PCR used HTBI primers, followed by a second-round multiplex PCR. TCRdb called the multiplex PCR reads again in MiXCR, with one record for every CDR3 protein. The sample contains 300,000 to 500,000 distinct CDR3 sequences, approximately 15% of which appear only once. Whole-study findings and limits: It was with roughly 71% sensitivity and almost 75% specificity that the model predicted ophthalmopathy progression.

V lost 1 base, J lost 5 bases, and 18 bases lay in between. This CDR3 region has 16 residues. Per the germline V gene, CDR1 is SGHRS and CDR2 is YFSETQ. V usage is TRBV5-1 and J usage is TRBJ2-5, with D perhaps given as TRBD1 or TRBD2 (5 bases each). Material for sequencing was peripheral blood. The clonotype originates from a woman aged 18-30 years with stable Graves' hyperthyroidism. The CDR3 DNA is TGCGCCAGCAGCTTGCTTTTTTCGGGCGAGGGGGAGACCCAGTACTTC. It translates to CASSLLFSGEGETQYF.